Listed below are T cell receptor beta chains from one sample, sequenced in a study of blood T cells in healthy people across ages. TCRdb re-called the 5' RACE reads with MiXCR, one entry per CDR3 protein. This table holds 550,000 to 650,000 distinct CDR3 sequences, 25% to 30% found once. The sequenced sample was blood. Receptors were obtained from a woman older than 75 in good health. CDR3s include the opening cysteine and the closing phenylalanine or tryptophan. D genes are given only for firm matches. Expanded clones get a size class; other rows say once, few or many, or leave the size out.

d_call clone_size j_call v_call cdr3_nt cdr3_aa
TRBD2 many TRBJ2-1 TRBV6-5 TGTGCCAGCAGTTATGAGGCTAGCGGGGGGCTAGGCAATGAGCAGTTCTTC CASSYEASGGLGNEQFF
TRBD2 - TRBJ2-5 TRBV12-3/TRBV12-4 TGTGCCAGCAGGTCATCCCGGCCCGGACTAGCGGGGCTCGAGACCCAGTACTTC CASRSSRPGLAGLETQYF
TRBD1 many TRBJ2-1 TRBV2 TGTGCCAGCAGCGCCGGGACAGGGATTGAGCAGTTCTTC CASSAGTGIEQFF
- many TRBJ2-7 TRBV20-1 TGCAGTGCTACCGCAGCACAAATCTACGAGCAGTACTTC CSATAAQIYEQYF
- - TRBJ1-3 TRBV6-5 TGTGCCGTTCAAGCTGGAAACACCATATATTTT CAVQAGNTIYF
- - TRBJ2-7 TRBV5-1 TGCGCCAGCACTGAGGTCGTGGGCAGCTCCTACAATGAGCAGTACTTC CASTEVVGSSYNEQYF
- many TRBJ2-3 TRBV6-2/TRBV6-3 TGTGCCAGCAGTTACAGTCTCCAAGGGAATACGCAGTATTTT CASSYSLQGNTQYF
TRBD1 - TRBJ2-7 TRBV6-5 TGTGCCAGCAGACTCGGGACAGTCTCCTACGAGCAGTACTTC CASRLGTVSYEQYF
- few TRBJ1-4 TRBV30 TGTGCCTCCCTAGCTGATAATGAAAAACTGTTTTTT CASLADNEKLFF
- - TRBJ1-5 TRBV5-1 TGCGCCAGCAGCCCGGGCTTAGGGCCTGGCAATCAGCCCCAGCATTTT CASSPGLGPGNQPQHF
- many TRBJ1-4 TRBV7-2 TGTGCCAGCAGCTTATTCACCGGCCAGGGTGAAAAACTGTTTTTT CASSLFTGQGEKLFF
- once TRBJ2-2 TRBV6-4 TGTGCCAGCAGTGCAGGGGACACCGGGGAGCTGTTTTTT CASSAGDTGELFF
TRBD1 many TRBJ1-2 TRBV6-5 TGTGCCAGCAACCCCCAAACCGGGACAGGAACCTATGGCTACACCTTC CASNPQTGTGTYGYTF
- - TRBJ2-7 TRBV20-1 TGCAGTGCTCACGGCCGGGCAGGTATGAGCGAGCAGTACTTC CSAHGRAGMSEQYF
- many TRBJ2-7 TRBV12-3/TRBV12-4 TGTGCCAGCAGTTTAAAGGCTAGGTCCGAGCAGTACTTC CASSLKARSEQYF